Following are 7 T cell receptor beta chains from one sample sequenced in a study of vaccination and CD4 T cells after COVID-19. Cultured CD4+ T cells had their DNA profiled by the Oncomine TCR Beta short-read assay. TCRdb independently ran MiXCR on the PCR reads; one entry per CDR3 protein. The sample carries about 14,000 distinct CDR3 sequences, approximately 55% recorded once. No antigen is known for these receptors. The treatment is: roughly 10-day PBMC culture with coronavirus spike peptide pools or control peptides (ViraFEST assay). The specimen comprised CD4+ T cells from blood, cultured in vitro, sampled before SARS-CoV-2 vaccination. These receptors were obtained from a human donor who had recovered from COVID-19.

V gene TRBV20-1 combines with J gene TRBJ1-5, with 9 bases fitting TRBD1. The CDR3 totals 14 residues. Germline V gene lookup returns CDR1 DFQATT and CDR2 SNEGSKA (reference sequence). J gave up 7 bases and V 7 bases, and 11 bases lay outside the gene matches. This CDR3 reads CSVRLQGARQPQHF. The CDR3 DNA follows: TGCAGTGTTCGATTACAGGGGGCAAGGCAGCCCCAGCATTTT.

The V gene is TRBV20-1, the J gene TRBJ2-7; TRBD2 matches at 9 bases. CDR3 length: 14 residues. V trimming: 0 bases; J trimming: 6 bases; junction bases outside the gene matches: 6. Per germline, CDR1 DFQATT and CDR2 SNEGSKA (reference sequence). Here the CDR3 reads CSAREIAGVGEQYF. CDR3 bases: TGCAGTGCTAGAGAAATAGCGGGAGTCGGCGAGCAGTACTTC.

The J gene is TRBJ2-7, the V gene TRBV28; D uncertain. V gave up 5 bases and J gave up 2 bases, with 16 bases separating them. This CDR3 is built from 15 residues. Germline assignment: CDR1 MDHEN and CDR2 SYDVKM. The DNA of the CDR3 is TGTGCCAGCAGTCTGCCGGGCACCCCAACCTACGAGCAGTACTTC. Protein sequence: CASSLPGTPTYEQYF. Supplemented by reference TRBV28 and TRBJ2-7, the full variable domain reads DVKVTQSSRYLVKRTGEKVFLECVQDMDHENMFWYRQDPGLGLRLIYFSYDVKMKEKGDIPEGYSVSREKKERFSLILESASTNQTSMYLCASSLPGTPTYEQYFGPGTRLTVT.

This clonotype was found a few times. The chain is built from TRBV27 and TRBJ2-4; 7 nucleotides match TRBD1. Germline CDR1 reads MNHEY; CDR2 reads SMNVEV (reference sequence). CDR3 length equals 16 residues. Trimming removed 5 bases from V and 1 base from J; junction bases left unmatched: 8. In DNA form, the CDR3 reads TGTGCCAGCAGTCCAAGACAGGGTGGGGCCAAAAACATTCAGTACTTC. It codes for CASSPRQGGAKNIQYF.

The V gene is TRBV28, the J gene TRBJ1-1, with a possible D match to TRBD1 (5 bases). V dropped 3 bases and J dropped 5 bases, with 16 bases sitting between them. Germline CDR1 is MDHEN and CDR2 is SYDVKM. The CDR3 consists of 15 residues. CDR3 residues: CASSFPGGTGTEAFF. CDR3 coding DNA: TGTGCCAGCAGTTTTCCGGGGGGTACTGGGACTGAAGCTTTCTTT.

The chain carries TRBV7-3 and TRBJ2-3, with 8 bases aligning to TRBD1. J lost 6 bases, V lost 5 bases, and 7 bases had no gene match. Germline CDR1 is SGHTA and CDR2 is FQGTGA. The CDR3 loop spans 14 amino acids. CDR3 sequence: CASSPWDRSDTQYF. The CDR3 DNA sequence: TGTGCCAGCAGCCCGTGGGACAGGTCCGATACGCAGTATTTT.

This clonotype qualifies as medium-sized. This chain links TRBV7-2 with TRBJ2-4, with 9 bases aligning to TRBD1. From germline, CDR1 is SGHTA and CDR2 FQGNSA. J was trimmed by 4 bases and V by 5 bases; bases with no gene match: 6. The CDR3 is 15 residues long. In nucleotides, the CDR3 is TGTGCCAGCAGCCTACGGGACAGGGAGAAAAACATTCAGTACTTC. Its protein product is CASSLRDREKNIQYF.